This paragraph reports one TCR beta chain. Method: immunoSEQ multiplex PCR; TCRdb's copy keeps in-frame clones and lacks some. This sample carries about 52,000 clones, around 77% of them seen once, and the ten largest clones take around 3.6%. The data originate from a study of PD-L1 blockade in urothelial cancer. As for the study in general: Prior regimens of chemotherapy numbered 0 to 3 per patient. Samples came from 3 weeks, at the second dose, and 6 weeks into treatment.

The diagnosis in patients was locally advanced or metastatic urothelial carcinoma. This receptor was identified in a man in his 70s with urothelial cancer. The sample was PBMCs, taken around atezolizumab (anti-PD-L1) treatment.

CDR3 nucleotides: TGTGCCAGCAGCCCTTGGGGGGGTTCCCCAAAGCAGTACTTC. Translating gives CASSPWGGSPKQYF. The J gene is TRBJ2-7, the V gene TRBV28, with 7 nucleotides matching TRBD2. V shed 6 bases and J 8 bases; nucleotides not matched to a gene: 13. The germline V gene encodes CDR1 MDHEN and CDR2 SYDVKM. The CDR3 totals 14 residues.